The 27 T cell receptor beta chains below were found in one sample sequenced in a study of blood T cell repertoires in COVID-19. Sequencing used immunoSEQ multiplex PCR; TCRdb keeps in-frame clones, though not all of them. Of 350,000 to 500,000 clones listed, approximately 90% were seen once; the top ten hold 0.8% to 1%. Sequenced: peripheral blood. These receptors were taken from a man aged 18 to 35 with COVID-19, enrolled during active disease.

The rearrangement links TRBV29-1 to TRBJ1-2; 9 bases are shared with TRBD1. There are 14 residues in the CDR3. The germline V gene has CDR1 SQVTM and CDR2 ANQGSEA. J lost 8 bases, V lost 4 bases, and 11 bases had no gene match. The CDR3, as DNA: TGCAGCGTTGGGGCCGGACAGGGGAGCAGCGGCTACACCTTC. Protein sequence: CSVGAGQGSSGYTF.

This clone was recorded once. The CDR3 coding sequence is TGTGCCAGCAGTGTACTACCGGATTCCCACACAGATACGCAGTATTTT. Protein: CASSVLPDSHTDTQYF. This chain joins TRBV27 and TRBJ2-3; D ambiguous. V was pared by 5 bases and J by 2 bases, with 17 bases between. The germline gives CDR1 MNHEY, CDR2 SMNVEV (reference sequence). The CDR3 totals 16 residues.

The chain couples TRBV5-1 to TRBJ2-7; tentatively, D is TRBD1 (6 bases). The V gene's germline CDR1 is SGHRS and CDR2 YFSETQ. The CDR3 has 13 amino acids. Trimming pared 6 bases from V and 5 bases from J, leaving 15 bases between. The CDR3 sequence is CASTNANRDEQYF. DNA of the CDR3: TGCGCCAGCACCAACGCGAACAGGGACGAGCAGTACTTC.

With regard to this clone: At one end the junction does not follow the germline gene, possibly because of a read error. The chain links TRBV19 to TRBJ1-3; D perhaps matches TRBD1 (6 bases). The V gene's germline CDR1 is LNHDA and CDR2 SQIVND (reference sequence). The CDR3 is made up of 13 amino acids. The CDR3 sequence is CASSTMTGHTIHF. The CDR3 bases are TGTGCCAGTAGTACCATGACAGGCCACACCATACATTTT.

The CDR3 spells CATSDRGSSYNEQFF. For the CDR3, the DNA is TGTGCCACCAGTGACAGGGGAAGCTCCTACAATGAGCAGTTCTTC. This rearrangement joins TRBV24-1 to TRBJ2-1; the D gene is possibly TRBD1 (6 bases). Trimming shortened V by 4 bases and J by 0 bases, and 9 bases separated the two germline ends. Germline V gene lookup returns CDR1 KGHDR and CDR2 SFDVKD. CDR3 length: 15 residues.

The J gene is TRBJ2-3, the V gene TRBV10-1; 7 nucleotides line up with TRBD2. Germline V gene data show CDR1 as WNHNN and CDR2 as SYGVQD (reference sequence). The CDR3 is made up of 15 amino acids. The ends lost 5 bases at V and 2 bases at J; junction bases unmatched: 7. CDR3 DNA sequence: TGCGCCAGCAGTCCGGGGGGAGGGTTCACAGATACGCAGTATTTT. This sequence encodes CASSPGGGFTDTQYF.

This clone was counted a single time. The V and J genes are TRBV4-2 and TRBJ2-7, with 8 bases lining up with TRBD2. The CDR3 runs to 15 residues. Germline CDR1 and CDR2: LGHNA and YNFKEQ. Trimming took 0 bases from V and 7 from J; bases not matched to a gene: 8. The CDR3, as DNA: TGTGCCAGCAGCCAAGATTGGGGGACTAGATTGGAGCAGTACTTC. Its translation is CASSQDWGTRLEQYF.

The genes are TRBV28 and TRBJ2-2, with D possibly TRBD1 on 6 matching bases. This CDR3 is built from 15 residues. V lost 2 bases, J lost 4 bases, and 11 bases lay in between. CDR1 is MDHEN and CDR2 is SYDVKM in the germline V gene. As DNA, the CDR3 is TGTGCCAGCAGTTTAGTAGGGGGTGGCACCGGGGAGCTGTTTTTT. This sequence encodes CASSLVGGGTGELFF.

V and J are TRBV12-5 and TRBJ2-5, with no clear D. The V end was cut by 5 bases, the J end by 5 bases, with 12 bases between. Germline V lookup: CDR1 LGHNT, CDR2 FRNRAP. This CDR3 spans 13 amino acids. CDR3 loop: CASGLLGVETQYF. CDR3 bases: TGTGCTAGTGGTCTACTCGGAGTGGAGACCCAGTACTTC. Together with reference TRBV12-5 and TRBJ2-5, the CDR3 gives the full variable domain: DARVTQTPRHKVTEMGQEVTMRCQPILGHNTVFWYRQTMMQGLELLAYFRNRAPLDDSGMPKDRFSAEMPDATLATLKIQPSEPRDSAVYFCASGLLGVETQYFGPGTRLLVL.

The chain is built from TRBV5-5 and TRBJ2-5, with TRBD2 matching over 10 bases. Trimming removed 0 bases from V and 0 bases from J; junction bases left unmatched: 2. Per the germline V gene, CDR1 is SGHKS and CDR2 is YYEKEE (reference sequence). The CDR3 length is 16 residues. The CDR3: CASSLGLAGNQETQYF. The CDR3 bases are TGTGCCAGCAGCTTGGGACTAGCGGGCAACCAAGAGACCCAGTACTTC.

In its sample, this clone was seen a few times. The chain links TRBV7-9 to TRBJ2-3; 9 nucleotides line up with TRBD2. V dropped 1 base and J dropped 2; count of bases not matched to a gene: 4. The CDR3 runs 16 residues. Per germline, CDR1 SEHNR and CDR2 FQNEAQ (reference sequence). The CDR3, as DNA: TGTGCCAGCAGCTTAGAAGCGGGAGGACCCACAGATACGCAGTATTTT. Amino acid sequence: CASSLEAGGPTDTQYF.

The CDR3 region has the DNA TGTGCCAGTAGGACAAACTCTGGAAACACCATATATTTT. This translates into CASRTNSGNTIYF. This chain connects TRBV21-1 to TRBJ1-3; the table assigns TRBD1, which was not confirmed against the DNA. TRBV21-1 is a listed pseudogene. CDR3 length: 13 residues.

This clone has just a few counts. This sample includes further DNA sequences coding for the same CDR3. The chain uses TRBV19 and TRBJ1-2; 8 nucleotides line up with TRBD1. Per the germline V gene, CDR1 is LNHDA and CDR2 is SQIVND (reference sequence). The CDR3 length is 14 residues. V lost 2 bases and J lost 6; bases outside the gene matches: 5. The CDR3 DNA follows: TGTGCCAGTAGTATACCGACAGGGGAGAATGGCTACACCTTC. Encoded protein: CASSIPTGENGYTF.

CDR3 DNA: TGTGCCAGCAGCGCTTCGGACTCCTCTGGAAACACCATATATTTT. The encoded protein is CASSASDSSGNTIYF. The chain is built from TRBV5-4 and TRBJ1-3; the D is unclear. The germline V gene has CDR1 SGHNT and CDR2 YYREEE (reference sequence). V lost 4 bases and J 0 bases, leaving 11 bases between the germline ends. The CDR3 has 15 residues.

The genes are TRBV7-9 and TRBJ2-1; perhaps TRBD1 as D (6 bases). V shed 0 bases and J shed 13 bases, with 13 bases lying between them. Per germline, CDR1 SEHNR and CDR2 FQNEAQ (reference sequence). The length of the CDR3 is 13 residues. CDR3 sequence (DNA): TGTGCCAGCAGCTTAGCTAACCGGGACAACCAGTTCTTC. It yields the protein CASSLANRDNQFF.

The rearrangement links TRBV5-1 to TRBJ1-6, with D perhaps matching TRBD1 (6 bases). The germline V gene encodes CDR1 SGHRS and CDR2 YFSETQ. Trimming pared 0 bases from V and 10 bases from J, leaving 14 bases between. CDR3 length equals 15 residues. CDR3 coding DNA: TGCGCCAGCAGCTTGGGCCAATCAGGGGCCTCACCCCTCCACTTT. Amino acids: CASSLGQSGASPLHF. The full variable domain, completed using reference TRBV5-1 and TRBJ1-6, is KAGVTQTPRYLIKTRGQQVTLSCSPISGHRSVSWYQQTPGQGLQFLFEYFSETQRNKGNFPGRFSGRQFSNSRSEMNVSTLELGDSALYLCASSLGQSGASPLHFGNGTRLTVT.

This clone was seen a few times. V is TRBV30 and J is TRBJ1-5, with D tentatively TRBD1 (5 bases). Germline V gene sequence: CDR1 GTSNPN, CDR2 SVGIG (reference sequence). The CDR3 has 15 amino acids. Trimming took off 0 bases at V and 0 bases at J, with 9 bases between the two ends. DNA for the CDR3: TGTGCCTGGAGTGTTTCGGGGGTTAGCAATCAGCCCCAGCATTTT. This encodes CAWSVSGVSNQPQHF.

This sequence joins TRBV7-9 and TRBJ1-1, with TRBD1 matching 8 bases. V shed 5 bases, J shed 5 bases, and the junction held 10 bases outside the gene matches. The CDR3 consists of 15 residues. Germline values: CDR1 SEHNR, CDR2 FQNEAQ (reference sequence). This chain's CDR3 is CASSLQGAAGTEAFF. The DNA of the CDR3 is TGTGCCAGCAGCCTGCAGGGGGCTGCGGGGACTGAAGCTTTCTTT. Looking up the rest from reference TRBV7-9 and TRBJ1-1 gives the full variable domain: DTGVSQNPRHKITKRGQNVTFRCDPISEHNRLYWYRQTLGQGPEFLTYFQNEAQLEKSRLLSDRFSAERPKGSFSTLEIQRTEQGDSAMYLCASSLQGAAGTEAFFGQGTRLTVV.

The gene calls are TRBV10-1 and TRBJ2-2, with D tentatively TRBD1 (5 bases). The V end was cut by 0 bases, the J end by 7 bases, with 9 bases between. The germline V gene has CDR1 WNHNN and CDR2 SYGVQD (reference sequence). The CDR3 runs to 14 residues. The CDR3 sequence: CASSESDKVGELFF. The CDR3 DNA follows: TGCGCCAGCAGTGAGTCGGACAAGGTCGGGGAGCTGTTTTTT.

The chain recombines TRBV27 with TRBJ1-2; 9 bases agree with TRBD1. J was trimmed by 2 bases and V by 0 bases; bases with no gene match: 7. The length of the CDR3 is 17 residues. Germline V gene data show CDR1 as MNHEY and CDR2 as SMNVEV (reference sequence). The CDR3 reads CASSLSLPGTGNYGYTF. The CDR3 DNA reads TGTGCCAGCAGTTTATCTCTACCCGGGACAGGGAACTATGGCTACACCTTC.

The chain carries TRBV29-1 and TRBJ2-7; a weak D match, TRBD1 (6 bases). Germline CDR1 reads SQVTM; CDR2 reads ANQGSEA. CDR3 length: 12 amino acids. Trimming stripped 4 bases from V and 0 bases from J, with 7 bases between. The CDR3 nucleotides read TGCAGCGTTGGGGACACCTCCTACGAGCAGTACTTC. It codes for CSVGDTSYEQYF.

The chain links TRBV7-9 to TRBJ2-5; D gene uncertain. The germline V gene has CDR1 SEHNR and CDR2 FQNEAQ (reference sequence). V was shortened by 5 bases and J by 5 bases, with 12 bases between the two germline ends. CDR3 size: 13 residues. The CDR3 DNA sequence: TGTGCCAGCAGCCTGAGACCAGGCGAGACCCAGTACTTC. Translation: CASSLRPGETQYF.

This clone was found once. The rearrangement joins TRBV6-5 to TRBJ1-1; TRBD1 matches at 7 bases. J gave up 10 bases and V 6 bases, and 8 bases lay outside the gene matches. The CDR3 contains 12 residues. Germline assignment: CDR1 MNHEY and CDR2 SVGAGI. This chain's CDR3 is CASRMIQGGAFF. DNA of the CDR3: TGTGCCAGCAGAATGATCCAGGGGGGAGCTTTCTTT.

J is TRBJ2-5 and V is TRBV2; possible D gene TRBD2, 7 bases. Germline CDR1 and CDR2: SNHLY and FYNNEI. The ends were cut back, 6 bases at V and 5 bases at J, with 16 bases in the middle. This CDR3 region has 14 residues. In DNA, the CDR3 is TGTGCCAGCAGATCCCGGGGGGCCGTGGAGACCCAGTACTTC. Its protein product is CASRSRGAVETQYF. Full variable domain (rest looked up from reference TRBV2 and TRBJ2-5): EPEVTQTPSHQVTQMGQEVILRCVPISNHLYFYWYRQILGQKVEFLVSFYNNEISEKSEIFDDQFSVERPDGSNFTLKIRSTKLEDSAMYFCASRSRGAVETQYFGPGTRLLVL.

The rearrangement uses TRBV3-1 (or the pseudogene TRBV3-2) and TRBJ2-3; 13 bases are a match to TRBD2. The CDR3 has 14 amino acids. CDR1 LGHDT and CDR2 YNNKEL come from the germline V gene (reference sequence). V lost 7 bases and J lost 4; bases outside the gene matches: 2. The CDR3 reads CASKGLAGSDTQYF. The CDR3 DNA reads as TGTGCCAGCAAGGGACTAGCGGGATCAGATACGCAGTATTTT.

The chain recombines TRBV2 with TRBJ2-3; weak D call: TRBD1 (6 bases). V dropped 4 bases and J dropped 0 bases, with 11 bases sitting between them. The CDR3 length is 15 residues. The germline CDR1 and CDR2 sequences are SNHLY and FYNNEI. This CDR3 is CASSGRDISTDTQYF. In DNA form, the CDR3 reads TGTGCCAGCAGTGGCCGGGACATTAGCACAGATACGCAGTATTTT. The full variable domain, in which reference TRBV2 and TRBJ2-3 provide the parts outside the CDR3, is EPEVTQTPSHQVTQMGQEVILRCVPISNHLYFYWYRQILGQKVEFLVSFYNNEISEKSEIFDDQFSVERPDGSNFTLKIRSTKLEDSAMYFCASSGRDISTDTQYFGPGTRLTVL.

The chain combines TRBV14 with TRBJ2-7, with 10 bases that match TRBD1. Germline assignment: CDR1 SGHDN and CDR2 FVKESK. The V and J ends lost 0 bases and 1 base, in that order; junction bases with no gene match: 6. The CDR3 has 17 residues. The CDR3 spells CASSQEGTGALSYEQYF. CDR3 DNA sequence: TGTGCCAGCAGCCAAGAGGGGACAGGGGCCCTTTCCTACGAGCAGTACTTC.